This TCR beta chain comes out of a study of T-cell reconstitution after alpha-beta-depleted transplantation in children. The CDR3 consists of 16 residues. CDR1 DFQATT and CDR2 SNEGSKA come from the germline V gene (reference sequence). V lost 1 base and J lost 3; bases outside the gene matches: 11. Unique molecular identifiers were used to barcode this TCRbeta library. One entry per CDR3 protein results from TCRdb running MiXCR on the PCR reads. This sample carries a few hundred thousand distinct CDR3 sequences, roughly 22% of them seen once, and the ten largest clones take 3.8%. Here the sequenced sample was PBMCs from the stem cell graft donor, taken from the stem cell graft. The rearrangement uses TRBV20-1 and TRBJ1-1; 7 positions match TRBD1. This TCR was sampled from a human donor who donated a stem cell graft to a child with acute myeloid leukemia. The DNA for the CDR3 is TGCAGTGCTAGAGTACTGCCCCGGACAGGAGACACTGAAGCTTTCTTT. Translation gives CSARVLPRTGDTEAFF.